This T cell receptor beta chain comes out of a study of shared clonotypes between healthy human individuals. The wider study: The study enrolled two women and three men aged 18 to 49. Used for every donor were three CD4 naive, three CD4 memory, two CD8 naive and one CD8 memory plate. Findings of the study overall: Generally, naive subsets came out with larger estimated richness than memory subsets.

In the CD4+ fraction, cells were divided into CD45RA+ naive and CD45RA-negative memory subsets. Comment on this clone: The antigen remains undetermined.

CDR3 length: 16 residues. V lost 5 bases, J lost 2 bases, and 6 bases stayed unmatched. In germline, CDR1 is MDHEN, CDR2 SYDVKM. Measured with immunoSEQ multiplex PCR; TCRdb has only the in-frame clones, and not every one. The data hold about 1.5 million clones, with 95% to 99% observed a single time. Sequencing was performed on naive CD4+ T cells sorted from blood. Sample subset: CD45RA+ positively selected. This chain joins TRBV28 and TRBJ2-5; TRBD2 matches 12 bases. The TCR comes from a man younger than 45 in good health. CDR3 sequence (DNA): TGTGCCAGCAGTCCCCGACTAGCGGGAGCACAAGAGACCCAGTACTTC. Translation: CASSPRLAGAQETQYF.